The 20 T cell receptor beta chains below all came from one sample that was sequenced in a study of beta chain features in type 1 diabetes. Expressed TCRB transcripts were sequenced, since all the RNA that had been isolated was reverse transcribed. TCRdb keeps only in-frame clones here, not all; method: immunoSEQ multiplex PCR. This table has 900,000 or so clones, roughly 16% appearing once. Sample: naive CD4+ T cells from blood. These receptors were obtained from a woman aged 18-29 years in good health.

The gene calls are TRBV20-1 and TRBJ2-5; D unclear. This CDR3 spans 10 amino acids. The germline V gene has CDR1 DFQATT and CDR2 SNEGSKA (reference sequence). Trimming shortened V by 6 bases and J by 7 bases, and 9 bases separated the two germline ends. CDR3 DNA sequence: TGCAGTGCGCCGACAATGACCCAGTACTTC. As protein: CSAPTMTQYF.

This clone was seen more than once but under ten times. The genes are TRBV28 and TRBJ2-1; 8 bases match TRBD2. Looked up from germline, CDR1 is MDHEN and CDR2 is SYDVKM. J was trimmed by 9 bases and V by 5 bases; bases with no gene match: 12. This CDR3 is 15 amino acids long. This chain's CDR3 is CASSTSGILRGEQFF. CDR3 DNA sequence: TGTGCCAGCAGTACTAGCGGTATCCTCAGAGGTGAGCAGTTCTTC.

This clone was seen only a few times. This chain links TRBV9 with TRBJ2-5; the match to TRBD2 covers 10 bases. Per germline, CDR1 SGDLS and CDR2 YYNGEE. Trimming took 1 base from V and 5 from J; bases not matched to a gene: 5. This CDR3 is built from 15 residues. CDR3 protein: CASSVSSGRGETQYF. In DNA form, the CDR3 reads TGTGCCAGCAGCGTATCTAGCGGGAGAGGGGAGACCCAGTACTTC.

J is TRBJ2-7 and V is TRBV6-6; 8 nucleotides agree with TRBD2. CDR1 and CDR2 from the germline V gene are MNHNY and SVGAGI (reference sequence). This CDR3 is 12 amino acids long. The trim removed 8 bases at V and 1 base at J, leaving 1 base unmatched. CDR3 sequence: CASGLASYEQYF. CDR3 in DNA: TGTGCCAGCGGACTAGCTTCCTACGAGCAGTACTTC.

The sample holds a few counts of this clone. This rearrangement joins TRBV29-1 to TRBJ1-2; unclear D gene. This CDR3 comprises 14 residues. V dropped 0 bases and J dropped 4 bases, with 12 bases sitting between them. Germline V gene data show CDR1 as SQVTM and CDR2 as ANQGSEA. The chain's CDR3 is CSVEDLGYSYGYTF. CDR3 coding DNA: TGCAGCGTTGAAGATCTGGGTTACAGCTATGGCTACACCTTC.

V usage is TRBV19 and J usage is TRBJ2-3, with D perhaps TRBD1 (6 bases). The germline CDR1 and CDR2 sequences are LNHDA and SQIVND (reference sequence). Trimming pared 8 bases from V and 6 bases from J, leaving 18 bases between. The CDR3 runs to 14 residues. The CDR3 sequence: CASSTGSSGDTQYF. The CDR3 coding sequence is TGTGCCAGTTCTACAGGGTCTTCAGGGGATACGCAGTATTTT.

The chain uses TRBV5-1 and TRBJ2-3, with TRBD2 identical over 12 bases. The CDR3 totals 16 residues. Germline assignment: CDR1 SGHRS and CDR2 YFSETQ. V was pared by 4 bases and J by 4 bases, with 7 bases of the junction left unmatched. The CDR3 DNA reads as TGCGCCAGCAGCCAAGGACTAGCGGGACGGCCAGATACGCAGTATTTT. As protein: CASSQGLAGRPDTQYF.

CDR3 in amino acids: CAVTVGTGYEQYF. The CDR3 DNA reads TGTGCCGTTACCGTAGGGACAGGTTACGAGCAGTACTTC. The chain couples TRBV10-3 to TRBJ2-7; 8 bases align to TRBD1. The CDR3 sequence is 13 residues long. V shed 11 bases, J shed 4 bases, and the junction held 10 bases outside the gene matches. Per the germline V gene, CDR1 is ENHRY and CDR2 is SYGVKD.

This clone was seen more than once but under ten times. The chain is built from TRBV5-1 and TRBJ2-7; weak D call: TRBD2 (6 bases). Deletions cut 5 bases from V and 4 bases from J, with 16 bases between. Per germline, CDR1 SGHRS and CDR2 YFSETQ. There are 14 residues in the CDR3. The CDR3 reads CASSIGGAAYEQYF. In DNA form, the CDR3 reads TGCGCCAGCAGTATCGGGGGAGCCGCTTACGAGCAGTACTTC.

A few counts support this clone. The rearrangement links TRBV18 to TRBJ2-3; 10 nucleotides line up with TRBD2. With V trimmed by 2 bases and J by 5 bases, 1 base remained unmatched. This CDR3 is 14 amino acids long. Germline-derived CDR1 and CDR2 are KGHSH and LQKENI. The chain's CDR3 is CASSPSSGGDTQYF. Written as DNA, the CDR3 is TGTGCCAGCTCACCATCTAGCGGGGGAGATACGCAGTATTTT.

This chain joins TRBV19 and TRBJ2-1, with 9 bases that match TRBD1. With 5 bases clipped from V and 2 bases from J, the junction kept 7 bases outside the gene matches. This CDR3 contains 16 residues. CDR1 LNHDA and CDR2 SQIVND come from the germline V gene (reference sequence). CDR3 coding DNA: TGTGCCAGTAGTGATACAGGGGGCGTGCCCTACAATGAGCAGTTCTTC. It is translated as CASSDTGGVPYNEQFF.

The chain recombines TRBV4-3 with TRBJ2-1; no firm D call. CDR1 is LGHNA, CDR2 YSLEER, per germline. The CDR3 is made up of 15 amino acids. V lost 0 bases to trimming and J lost 0 bases, with 6 bases between them. CDR3 in DNA: TGCGCCAGCAGCCAAGAGAGTAGCTCCTACAATGAGCAGTTCTTC. Protein: CASSQESSSYNEQFF.

The chain carries TRBV5-6 and TRBJ2-1; 7 bases fit TRBD1. This CDR3 comprises 15 residues. The junction had 2 bases not matched to a gene; V was cut back by 0 bases and J by 2 bases. CDR1 and CDR2 (germline): SGHDT, YYEEEE. Here the CDR3 reads CASSLGDRAYNEQFF. The CDR3 DNA is TGTGCCAGCAGCTTGGGCGACAGGGCCTACAATGAGCAGTTCTTC.

This clone has only a few counts. The gene calls are TRBV7-9 and TRBJ2-3; 10 positions agree with TRBD2. The V and J ends lost 0 bases and 3 bases, in that order; junction bases with no gene match: 3. Germline CDR1 reads SEHNR; CDR2 reads FQNEAQ (reference sequence). The CDR3 spans 16 residues. CDR3 protein: CASSLAGAGGTDTQYF. The CDR3 nucleotides are TGTGCCAGCAGCTTAGCCGGAGCGGGAGGGACAGATACGCAGTATTTT. The entire variable domain, with the rest obtained from reference TRBV7-9 and TRBJ2-3, is as follows: DTGVSQNPRHKITKRGQNVTFRCDPISEHNRLYWYRQTLGQGPEFLTYFQNEAQLEKSRLLSDRFSAERPKGSFSTLEIQRTEQGDSAMYLCASSLAGAGGTDTQYFGPGTRLTVL.

This clone was seen only a few times. The J gene is TRBJ1-2, the V gene TRBV10-3, with 11 bases lining up with TRBD1. Germline V gives CDR1 ENHRY, CDR2 SYGVKD. This CDR3 region has 14 residues. Trimming cost V 5 bases and J 3 bases; bases outside gene matches: 2. The CDR3: CAISRDRGDYGYTF. CDR3 bases: TGTGCCATCAGTCGGGACAGGGGGGACTATGGCTACACCTTC.

V is TRBV18 and J is TRBJ2-4; D ambiguous. The CDR3 runs 19 residues. Germline V CDR1 and CDR2: KGHSH, LQKENI. The ends were cut back, 0 bases at V and 1 base at J, with 19 bases in the middle. The CDR3 spells CASSPPVRSSSMAKNIQYF. CDR3 nucleotides: TGTGCCAGCTCACCACCGGTGCGTAGTTCTAGTATGGCCAAAAACATTCAGTACTTC.

The rearrangement joins TRBV6-6 to TRBJ2-1, with 8 positions matching TRBD2. Germline loops: CDR1 MNHNY, CDR2 SVGAGI (reference sequence). This CDR3 region has 14 residues. Trimming took 6 bases from V and 6 from J; bases not matched to a gene: 7. CDR3 in amino acids: CASRQISGSNEQFF. The CDR3 DNA reads as TGTGCCAGCAGACAAATAAGCGGGAGCAATGAGCAGTTCTTC.

This chain uses TRBV7-2 with TRBJ1-1; weak D call: TRBD1 (5 bases). This CDR3 contains 13 residues. Germline values: CDR1 SGHTA, CDR2 FQGNSA. The V end was cut by 6 bases, the J end by 6 bases, with 14 bases between. CDR3 protein: CASRRSWGAEAFF. The CDR3 region has the DNA TGTGCCAGCAGAAGATCATGGGGGGCTGAAGCTTTCTTT.

The chain has TRBV25-1 and TRBJ1-2; a possible D gene is TRBD1 (6 bases). The CDR3 loop spans 13 amino acids. The germline CDR1 and CDR2 sequences are MGHDK and SYGVNS. V lost 6 bases, J lost 4 bases, and 12 bases lay in between. In nucleotides, the CDR3 is TGTGCCAGCAGCAGGGGAACAGGCTATGGCTACACCTTC. Protein product: CASSRGTGYGYTF.

This clone was picked up a small number of times. V usage is TRBV5-8 and J usage is TRBJ2-2; 9 nucleotides match TRBD1. The length of the CDR3 is 15 residues. Germline trimming cut 4 bases from V and 3 bases from J; bases unmatched to any gene: 4. Germline lookup yields CDR1 SGHTS and CDR2 YDEGEE. The CDR3 spells CASSTGTGHTGELFF. CDR3 in DNA: TGTGCCAGCAGCACTGGGACAGGGCACACCGGGGAGCTGTTTTTT.